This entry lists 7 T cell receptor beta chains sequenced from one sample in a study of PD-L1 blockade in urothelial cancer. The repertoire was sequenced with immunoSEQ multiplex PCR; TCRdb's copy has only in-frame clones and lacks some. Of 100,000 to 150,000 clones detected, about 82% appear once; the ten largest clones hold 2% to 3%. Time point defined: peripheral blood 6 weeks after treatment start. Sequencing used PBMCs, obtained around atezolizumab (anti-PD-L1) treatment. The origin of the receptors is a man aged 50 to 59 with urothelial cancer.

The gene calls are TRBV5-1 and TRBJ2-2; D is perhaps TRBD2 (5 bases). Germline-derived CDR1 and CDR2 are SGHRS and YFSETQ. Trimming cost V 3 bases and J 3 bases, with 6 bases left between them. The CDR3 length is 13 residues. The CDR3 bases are TGCGCCAGCAGCTGGCGGGACACCGGGGAGCTGTTTTTT. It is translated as CASSWRDTGELFF.

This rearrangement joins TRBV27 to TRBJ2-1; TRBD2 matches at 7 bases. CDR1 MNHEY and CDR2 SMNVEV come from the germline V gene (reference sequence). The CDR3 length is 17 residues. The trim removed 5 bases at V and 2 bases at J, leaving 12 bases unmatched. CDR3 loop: CASSASQRGNTYNEQFF. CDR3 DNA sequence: TGTGCCAGCAGTGCCTCGCAGCGGGGTAACACCTACAATGAGCAGTTCTTC.

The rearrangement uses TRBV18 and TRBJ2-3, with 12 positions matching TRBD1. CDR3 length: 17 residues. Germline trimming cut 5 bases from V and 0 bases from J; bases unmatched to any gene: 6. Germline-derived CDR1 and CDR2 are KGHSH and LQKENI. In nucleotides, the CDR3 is TGTGCCAGCTCAAAACCGGGACAGGGGGCCAGCACAGATACGCAGTATTTT. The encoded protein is CASSKPGQGASTDTQYF.

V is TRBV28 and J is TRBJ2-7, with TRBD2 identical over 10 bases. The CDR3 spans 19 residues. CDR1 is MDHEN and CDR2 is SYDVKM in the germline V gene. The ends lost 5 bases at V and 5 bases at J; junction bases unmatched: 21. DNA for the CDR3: TGTGCCAGCAGTCTAAATCTTGCGGAGAGGACTAGCGGCGGCCACGAGCAGTACTTC. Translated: CASSLNLAERTSGGHEQYF. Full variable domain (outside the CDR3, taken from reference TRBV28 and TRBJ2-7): DVKVTQSSRYLVKRTGEKVFLECVQDMDHENMFWYRQDPGLGLRLIYFSYDVKMKEKGDIPEGYSVSREKKERFSLILESASTNQTSMYLCASSLNLAERTSGGHEQYFGPGTRLTVT.

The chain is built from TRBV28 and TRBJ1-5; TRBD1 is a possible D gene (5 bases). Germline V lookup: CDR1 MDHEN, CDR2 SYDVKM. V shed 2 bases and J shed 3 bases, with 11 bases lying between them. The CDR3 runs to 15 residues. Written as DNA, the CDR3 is TGTGCCAGCAGTTTACAGGGAACTTACAATCAGCCCCAGCATTTT. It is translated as CASSLQGTYNQPQHF.

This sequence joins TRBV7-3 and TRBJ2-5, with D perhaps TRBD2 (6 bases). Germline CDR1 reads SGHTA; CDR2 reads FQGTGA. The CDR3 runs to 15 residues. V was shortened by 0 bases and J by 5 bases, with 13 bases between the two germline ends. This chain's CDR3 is CASSLTGTVPETQYF. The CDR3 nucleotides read TGTGCCAGCAGCTTAACGGGGACTGTCCCGGAGACCCAGTACTTC.

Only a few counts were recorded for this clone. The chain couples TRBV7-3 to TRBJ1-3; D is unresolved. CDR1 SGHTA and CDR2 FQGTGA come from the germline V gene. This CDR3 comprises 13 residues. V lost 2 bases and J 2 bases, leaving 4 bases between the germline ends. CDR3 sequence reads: CASSLVTGNTIYF. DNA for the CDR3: TGTGCCAGCAGCTTAGTAACTGGAAACACCATATATTTT.